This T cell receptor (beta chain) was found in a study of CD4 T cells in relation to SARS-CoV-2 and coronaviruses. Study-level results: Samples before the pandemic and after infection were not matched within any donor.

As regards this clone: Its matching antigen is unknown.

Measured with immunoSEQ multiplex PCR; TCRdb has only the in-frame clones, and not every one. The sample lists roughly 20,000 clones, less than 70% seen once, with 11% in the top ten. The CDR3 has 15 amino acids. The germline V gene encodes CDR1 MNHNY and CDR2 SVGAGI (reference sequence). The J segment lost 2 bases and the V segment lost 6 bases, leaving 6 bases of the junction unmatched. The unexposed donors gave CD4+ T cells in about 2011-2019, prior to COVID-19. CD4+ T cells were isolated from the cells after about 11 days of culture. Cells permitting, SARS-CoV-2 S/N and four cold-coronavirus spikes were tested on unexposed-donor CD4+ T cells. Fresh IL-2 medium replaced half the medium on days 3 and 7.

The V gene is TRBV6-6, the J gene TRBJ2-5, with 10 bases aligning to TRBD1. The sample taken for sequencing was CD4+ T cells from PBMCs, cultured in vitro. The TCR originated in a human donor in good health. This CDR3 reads CASRLRTGGQETQYF. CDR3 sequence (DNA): TGTGCCAGCAGACTTCGGACAGGGGGACAAGAGACCCAGTACTTC.